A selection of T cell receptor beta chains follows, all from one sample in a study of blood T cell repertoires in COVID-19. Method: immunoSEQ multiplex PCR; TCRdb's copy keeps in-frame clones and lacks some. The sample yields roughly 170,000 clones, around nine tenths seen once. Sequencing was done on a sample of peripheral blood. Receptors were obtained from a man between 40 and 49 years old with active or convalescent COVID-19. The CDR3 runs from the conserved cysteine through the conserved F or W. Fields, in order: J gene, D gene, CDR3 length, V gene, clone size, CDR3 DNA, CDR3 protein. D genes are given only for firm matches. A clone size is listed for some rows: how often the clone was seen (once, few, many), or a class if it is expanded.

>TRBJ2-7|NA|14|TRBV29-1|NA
TGCAGCGTTGAAGGGGAGACTGTTCCATACGAGCAGTACTTC
CSVEGETVPYEQYF
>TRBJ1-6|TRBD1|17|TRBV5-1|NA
TGCGCCAGCAGCTTGGAGGGCCCGGGACAGGTCATTTCACCCCTCCACTTT
CASSLEGPGQVISPLHF
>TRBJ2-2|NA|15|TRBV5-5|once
TGTGCCAGCAGCTTGGCTGCGGGGAACACCGGGGAGCTGTTTTTT
CASSLAAGNTGELFF
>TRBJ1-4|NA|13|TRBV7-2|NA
TGTGCCAGCAGCTTCGGGGCTAATGAAAAACTGTTTTTT
CASSFGANEKLFF
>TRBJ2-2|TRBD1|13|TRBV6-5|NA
TGTGCCAGCAGTTATCAGGGGGCCGGGGAGCTGTTTTTT
CASSYQGAGELFF
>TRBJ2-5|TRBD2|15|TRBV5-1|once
TGCGCCAGCAGCCCCGCTAGCGGGGGCGGAGAGACCCAGTACTTC
CASSPASGGGETQYF
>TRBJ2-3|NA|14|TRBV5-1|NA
TGCGCCAGCAGCCCGGGCAGGGGCACAGATACGCAGTATTTT
CASSPGRGTDTQYF
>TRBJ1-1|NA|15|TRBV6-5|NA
TGTGCCAGCAGAACCCTAGGGGGTCTGAACACTGAAGCTTTCTTT
CASRTLGGLNTEAFF
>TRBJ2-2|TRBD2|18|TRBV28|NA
TGTGCCAGCAGTCGAGGACTAGCGGGGGGGCGGATCACCGGGGAGCTGTTTTTT
CASSRGLAGGRITGELFF
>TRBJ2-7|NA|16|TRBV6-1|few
TGTGCCAGCAGTGAAGCGCTACTCCTACCCCTCTACGAGCAGTACTTC
CASSEALLLPLYEQYF
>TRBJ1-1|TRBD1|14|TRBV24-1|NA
TGTGCCACCAGGGACAGGTTCATGAACACTGAAGCTTTCTTT
CATRDRFMNTEAFF
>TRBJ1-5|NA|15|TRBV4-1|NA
TGCGCCAGCAGCCCCGTTCCTACAGGGAATCAGCCCCAGCATTTT
CASSPVPTGNQPQHF
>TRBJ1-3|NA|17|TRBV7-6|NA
TGTGCCAGCAGCTTAGGGGGAGCAGGTGCGCCTGGAAACACCATATATTTT
CASSLGGAGAPGNTIYF
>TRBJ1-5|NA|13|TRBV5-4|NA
TGTGCCAGCAGCCCTGGGGGGGCCCAGCCCCAGCATTTT
CASSPGGAQPQHF
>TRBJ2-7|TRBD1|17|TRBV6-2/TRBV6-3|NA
TGTGCCAGCAGTTACTCAAAGACTGGGGGACAGGGTCCCGAGCAGTACTTC
CASSYSKTGGQGPEQYF
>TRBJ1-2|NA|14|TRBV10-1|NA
TGCGCCAGCAGTCCTTCAGTGGGGCGGGGTGGCTACACCTTC
CASSPSVGRGGYTF
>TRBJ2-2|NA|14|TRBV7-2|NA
TGTGCCAGCAGCTTAGTGGTTAGCGACGGGGAGCTGTTTTTT
CASSLVVSDGELFF
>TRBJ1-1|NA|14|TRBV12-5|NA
TGTGCTAGTGGTTCCGACAGTGTTCGGACTGAAGCTTTCTTT
CASGSDSVRTEAFF
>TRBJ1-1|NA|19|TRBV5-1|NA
TGCGCCAGCAGCTTGGTTCCGGGGGGCGCTTTGAGAAAGAACACTGAAGCTTTCTTT
CASSLVPGGALRKNTEAFF
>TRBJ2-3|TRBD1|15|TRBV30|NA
TGTGCCTGGAGTGGGACAGGGGGCACCACAGATACGCAGTATTTT
CAWSGTGGTTDTQYF
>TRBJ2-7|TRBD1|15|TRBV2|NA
TGTGCCAGCAGTCCTGTGACAGGGTCGTACGACGAGCAGTACTTC
CASSPVTGSYDEQYF
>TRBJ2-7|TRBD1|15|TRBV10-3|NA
TGTGCCACGATCGACAGGGACAGGGTGACAAGCGAGCAGTACTTC
CATIDRDRVTSEQYF
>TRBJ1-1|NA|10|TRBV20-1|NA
TGCAGTGCTCAGAGGACTGAAGCTTTCTTT
CSAQRTEAFF
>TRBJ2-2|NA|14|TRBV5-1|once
TGCGCCAGCAGCTTGGAGCTGAACACCGGGGAGCTGTTTTTT
CASSLELNTGELFF